The 25 T cell receptor beta chains presented below share a single source sample, sequenced in a study of graft-versus-host responses after intestinal transplantation. Measured with immunoSEQ multiplex PCR; TCRdb has only the in-frame clones, and not every one. The sample lists about 120,000 clones, roughly 95% occurring once. These TCRs' antigens remain unknown. This sample comprised unstimulated CD8+ T cells sorted from spleen or lymph node cells, obtained before intestinal transplant. These receptors were taken from a human donor who received an intestinal transplant.

The CDR3 nucleotides are TGTGCCAGCAGTGATCTCGGGAGGCACACAGATACGCAGTATTTT. Translated, it gives CASSDLGRHTDTQYF. The chain links TRBV2 to TRBJ2-3, with 7 bases lining up with TRBD2. The junction had 5 bases not matched to a gene; V was cut back by 3 bases and J by 2 bases. CDR1 and CDR2 from the germline V gene are SNHLY and FYNNEI. The CDR3 runs to 15 residues.

The CDR3 bases are TGTGCCAGCTCACCACCGGGACAGGGGACCCCCTACAATGAGCAGTTCTTC. Protein product: CASSPPGQGTPYNEQFF. The chain couples TRBV18 to TRBJ2-1, with 10 bases fitting TRBD1. Germline trimming cut 0 bases from V and 2 bases from J; bases unmatched to any gene: 4. The germline V gene has CDR1 KGHSH and CDR2 LQKENI. The CDR3 consists of 17 residues. The whole variable domain, remainder taken from reference TRBV18 and TRBJ2-1, is NAGVMQNPRHLVRRRGQEARLRCSPMKGHSHVYWYRQLPEEGLKFMVYLQKENIIDESGMPKERFSAEFPKEGPSILRIQQVVRGDSAAYFCASSPPGQGTPYNEQFFGPGTRLTVL.

The chain carries TRBV19 and TRBJ1-1; a possible D gene is TRBD1 (6 bases). Deletions cut 3 bases from V and 4 bases from J, with 15 bases between. Germline V gene data show CDR1 as LNHDA and CDR2 as SQIVND (reference sequence). CDR3 length equals 15 residues. CDR3: CASSIAGGGGTEAFF. CDR3 nucleotides: TGTGCCAGTAGTATCGCTGGGGGAGGGGGCACTGAAGCTTTCTTT.

The chain joins TRBV7-9 to TRBJ2-5, with 7 bases aligning to TRBD1. Looked up from germline, CDR1 is SEHNR and CDR2 is FQNEAQ (reference sequence). This CDR3 has 14 amino acids. The J segment lost 1 base and the V segment lost 7 bases, leaving 6 bases of the junction unmatched. The CDR3 sequence is CASTLTGVQETQYF. As DNA, the CDR3 is TGTGCCAGCACGCTAACAGGGGTCCAAGAGACCCAGTACTTC.

This rearrangement joins TRBV11-2 to TRBJ2-1; TRBD2 matches 13 bases. The J segment lost 4 bases and the V segment lost 1 base, leaving 4 bases of the junction unmatched. Germline V gene lookup returns CDR1 SGHAT and CDR2 FQNNGV. CDR3 size: 17 residues. The CDR3 DNA is TGTGCCAGCAGCTTAGTCGGACTAGCGGGAGCATACAATGAGCAGTTCTTC. Its protein product is CASSLVGLAGAYNEQFF.

V and J are TRBV5-5 and TRBJ2-1; a weak D match, TRBD2 (6 bases). Germline CDR1 is SGHKS and CDR2 is YYEKEE (reference sequence). The CDR3 spans 19 residues. The germline V and J ends were trimmed by 4 bases and 3 bases, with 26 bases remaining between them. DNA of the CDR3: TGTGCCAGCAGCCCACTCCTTACACCGGGAGTCGATATCTACAATGAGCAGTTCTTC. As protein: CASSPLLTPGVDIYNEQFF.

This clone was seen once. The V call is TRBV7-2, the J call TRBJ2-7; TRBD2 matches 9 bases. Trimming cost V 5 bases and J 0 bases; bases outside gene matches: 8. The CDR3 runs 16 residues. The germline gives CDR1 SGHTA, CDR2 FQGNSA. The CDR3 sequence: CASSPAGGFSSYEQYF. The DNA of the CDR3 is TGTGCCAGCAGCCCAGCGGGAGGTTTTTCCTCCTACGAGCAGTACTTC.

The chain recombines TRBV5-1 with TRBJ2-7; 10 nucleotides agree with TRBD2. CDR3 length: 15 residues. CDR1 and CDR2 (germline): SGHRS, YFSETQ. Losses at the gene ends were 3 bases for V and 3 bases for J; bases not matched to a gene: 6. CDR3 sequence: CASSSSSGSNYEQYF. For the CDR3, the DNA is TGCGCCAGCAGCTCTTCTAGCGGGAGTAACTACGAGCAGTACTTC.

The rearrangement uses TRBV5-6 and TRBJ2-7; 9 bases match TRBD1. The CDR3 length is 16 residues. J lost 3 bases, V lost 0 bases, and 7 bases had no gene match. Germline V lookup: CDR1 SGHDT, CDR2 YYEEEE. This chain's CDR3 is CASSLGQGVTLYEQYF. CDR3 sequence (DNA): TGTGCCAGCAGCTTGGGACAGGGGGTTACTCTCTACGAGCAGTACTTC.

The V gene is TRBV7-9, the J gene TRBJ2-7; D is undetermined. The CDR3 contains 13 residues. CDR1 is SEHNR and CDR2 is FQNEAQ in the germline V gene (reference sequence). V lost 1 base to trimming and J lost 3 bases, with 7 bases between them. CDR3 protein: CASSLEEIYEQYF. The CDR3 coding sequence is TGTGCCAGCAGCTTAGAGGAGATCTACGAGCAGTACTTC.

V gene TRBV29-1 combines with J gene TRBJ1-2; possibly TRBD1 for D (6 bases). V lost 0 bases and J 2 bases, leaving 10 bases between the germline ends. The germline V gene has CDR1 SQVTM and CDR2 ANQGSEA. This CDR3 contains 14 residues. In nucleotides, the CDR3 is TGCAGCGTTGAAGATCCGGGGGCCAACTATGGCTACACCTTC. Protein sequence: CSVEDPGANYGYTF.

The rearrangement joins TRBV9 to TRBJ2-1; 11 nucleotides line up with TRBD2. CDR1 and CDR2 from the germline V gene are SGDLS and YYNGEE. This CDR3 comprises 18 residues. J was trimmed by 9 bases and V by 2 bases; bases with no gene match: 16. The CDR3 loop is CASSVAGIAGGPGSEQFF. The CDR3 DNA sequence: TGTGCCAGCAGCGTGGCGGGGATAGCGGGAGGGCCTGGGAGTGAGCAGTTCTTC.

Remarks on this clone: The same CDR3 also results from other DNA sequences found in this sample. V usage is TRBV7-3 and J usage is TRBJ2-3; 9 positions match TRBD1. The junction had 1 base not matched to a gene; V was cut back by 5 bases and J by 1 base. The CDR3 runs to 14 residues. Germline V lookup: CDR1 SGHTA, CDR2 FQGTGA. The DNA for the CDR3 is TGTGCCAGCAGCCGGACAGGGGGCACAGATACGCAGTATTTT. Translation gives CASSRTGGTDTQYF.

The rearrangement uses TRBV4-1 and TRBJ2-7; D perhaps matches TRBD1 (5 bases). Germline lookup yields CDR1 MGHRA and CDR2 YSYEKL. This CDR3 region has 14 residues. Trimming cost V 3 bases and J 3 bases, with 12 bases left between them. DNA for the CDR3: TGCGCCAGCAGCCAGGTTTGGCAGGGCTACGAGCAGTACTTC. Translation gives CASSQVWQGYEQYF.

This chain joins TRBV23-1 and TRBJ1-4; the D gene is possibly TRBD1 (5 bases). TRBV23-1 counts as an open reading frame of uncertain function. Deletions cut 9 bases from V and 0 bases from J, with 26 bases between. This CDR3 is 19 amino acids long. CDR3 protein: CARRPHLTDEPTTNEKLFF. The CDR3 bases are TGCGCCAGGAGACCCCACCTGACAGATGAACCGACAACTAATGAAAAACTGTTTTTT.

The V gene is TRBV4-3, the J gene TRBJ2-1; D is uncertain. CDR1 is LGHNA, CDR2 YSLEER, per germline. With 0 bases removed from V and 8 bases from J, the gap between germline ends came to 14 bases. CDR3 length: 15 amino acids. As DNA, the CDR3 is TGCGCCAGCAGCCAAGAAATTGTGCGTGGGGATGAGCAGTTCTTC. It yields the protein CASSQEIVRGDEQFF.

The chain recombines TRBV28 with TRBJ2-1; a possible D gene is TRBD2 (5 bases). V was shortened by 6 bases and J by 5 bases, with 17 bases between the two germline ends. The CDR3 consists of 15 residues. Per germline, CDR1 MDHEN and CDR2 SYDVKM. This chain's CDR3 is CASRTPSNPHNEQFF. CDR3 sequence (DNA): TGTGCCAGCAGGACCCCTAGCAATCCTCACAATGAGCAGTTCTTC. The whole variable domain, remainder taken from reference TRBV28 and TRBJ2-1, is DVKVTQSSRYLVKRTGEKVFLECVQDMDHENMFWYRQDPGLGLRLIYFSYDVKMKEKGDIPEGYSVSREKKERFSLILESASTNQTSMYLCASRTPSNPHNEQFFGPGTRLTVL.

The J gene is TRBJ1-2, the V gene TRBV4-2; D unresolved. The length of the CDR3 is 13 residues. Trimming took off 2 bases at V and 7 bases at J, with 11 bases between the two ends. In germline, CDR1 is LGHNA, CDR2 YNFKEQ. DNA for the CDR3: TGTGCCAGCAGCCAAACCCCAGGCCGTGGCTACACCTTC. Protein sequence: CASSQTPGRGYTF.

V usage is TRBV13 and J usage is TRBJ2-1; D may match TRBD1 or TRBD2 (5 bases each). The V end was cut by 5 bases, the J end by 1 base, with 12 bases between. The CDR3 sequence is 15 residues long. CDR1 PRHDT and CDR2 FYEKMQ come from the germline V gene (reference sequence). In DNA form, the CDR3 reads TGTGCCAGCAGCCCGACGGGGACGTCCTACAATGAGCAGTTCTTC. Protein sequence: CASSPTGTSYNEQFF.

In its sample, this clone was seen a few times. V usage is TRBV7-9 and J usage is TRBJ1-3; D may be TRBD1 (6 bases). Germline-derived CDR1 and CDR2 are SEHNR and FQNEAQ (reference sequence). V gave up 5 bases and J gave up 4 bases, with 18 bases separating them. The CDR3 consists of 16 residues. The DNA of the CDR3 is TGTGCCAGCAGCCGGACAGAAGCTGAGAGAGGAAACACCATATATTTT. This gives the protein CASSRTEAERGNTIYF.

The chain has TRBV27 and TRBJ1-2, with a tentative D call TRBD1 (5 bases). The CDR3 loop spans 14 amino acids. CDR1 MNHEY and CDR2 SMNVEV come from the germline V gene (reference sequence). V lost 5 bases and J 3 bases, leaving 13 bases between the germline ends. CDR3 coding DNA: TGTGCCAGCAGTCAAGACCGGGACTACTATGGCTACACCTTC. Amino acids: CASSQDRDYYGYTF.

This chain connects TRBV29-1 to TRBJ2-6, with D hard to call. CDR1 and CDR2 (germline): SQVTM, ANQGSEA. The CDR3 is made up of 15 amino acids. The ends were cut back, 7 bases at V and 0 bases at J, with 13 bases in the middle. The CDR3 bases are TGCAGCGCCCACGATCCAAGCTCTGGGGCCAACGTCCTGACTTTC. Its protein product is CSAHDPSSGANVLTF.

This clone was seen just once. The chain has TRBV9 and TRBJ2-4, with a possible D match to TRBD1 (5 bases). CDR1 and CDR2 (germline): SGDLS, YYNGEE. The CDR3 has 14 amino acids. The V gene lost 0 bases and the J gene lost 2 bases, with 6 bases spanning the gap. The CDR3 loop is CASSVAGSKNIQYF. The CDR3 bases are TGTGCCAGCAGCGTAGCAGGGTCCAAAAACATTCAGTACTTC.

The genes are TRBV9 and TRBJ2-3; D possibly uses TRBD1 or TRBD2 (5 bases each). The germline gives CDR1 SGDLS, CDR2 YYNGEE. Deletions cut 2 bases from V and 3 bases from J, with 13 bases between. The CDR3 loop spans 15 amino acids. The CDR3 here is CASSVGARGTDTQYF. For the CDR3, the DNA is TGTGCCAGCAGCGTCGGGGCTAGAGGGACAGATACGCAGTATTTT.

The chain has TRBV5-6 and TRBJ2-2; D remains unclear. Per the germline V gene, CDR1 is SGHDT and CDR2 is YYEEEE. There are 14 residues in the CDR3. Between the trimmed V and J ends, which lost 5 bases and 1 base, there was a span of 9 bases. CDR3: CASSPTRNTGELFF. The CDR3 bases are TGTGCCAGCAGTCCTACTCGGAACACCGGGGAGCTGTTTTTT.